This entry concerns a single T cell receptor beta chain. The antigen is not known. Healthy donors of bone marrow made up the group. The data derive from a study of cytomegalovirus exposure and HLA in healthy donors. Study in general: Earlier sequencing of about 179 million T cells yielded roughly 100 million unique TCR beta sequences.

Study-level results: The authors considered a cluster of highly shared sequence variants likely to be a sequencing artifact.

V gave up 5 bases and J gave up 0 bases; unmatched junction bases: 12. CDR1 and CDR2 from the germline V gene are LNHNV and YYDKDF (reference sequence). CDR3 length: 17 residues. Primers: 60 Vbeta forward and 13 Jbeta reverse. Sequenced by immunoSEQ multiplex PCR; TCRdb stores in-frame clones only, minus some. This table holds roughly 80,000 clones, about two thirds found once. Sequencing was done on a sample of PBMCs. This chain uses TRBV15 with TRBJ1-2; 7 nucleotides agree with TRBD1. The receptor comes from a woman in her 50s in good health and CMV-seropositive. In DNA form, the CDR3 reads TGTGCCACCAGCGACCCCTGGGACAGCTCGACTAACTATGGCTACACCTTC. This codes for CATSDPWDSSTNYGYTF.